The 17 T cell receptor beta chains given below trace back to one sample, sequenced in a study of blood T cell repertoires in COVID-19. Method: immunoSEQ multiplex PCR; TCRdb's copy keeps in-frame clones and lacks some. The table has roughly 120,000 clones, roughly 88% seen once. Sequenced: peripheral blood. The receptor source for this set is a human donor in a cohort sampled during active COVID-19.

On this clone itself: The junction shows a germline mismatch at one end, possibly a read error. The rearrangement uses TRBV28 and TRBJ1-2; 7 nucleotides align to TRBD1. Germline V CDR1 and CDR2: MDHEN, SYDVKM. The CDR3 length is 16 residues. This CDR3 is CASSLSRDSVLDGYIF. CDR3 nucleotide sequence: TGTGCCAGCAGTTTATCGAGGGACAGCGTTCTCGATGGCTACATCTTC.

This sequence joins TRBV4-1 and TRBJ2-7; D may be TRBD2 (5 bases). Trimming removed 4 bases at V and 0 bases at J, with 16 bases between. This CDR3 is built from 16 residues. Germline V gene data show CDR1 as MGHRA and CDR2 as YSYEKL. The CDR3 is CASSRAPSSGSYEQYF. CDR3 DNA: TGCGCCAGCAGCCGGGCCCCTAGCAGTGGCTCCTACGAGCAGTACTTC.

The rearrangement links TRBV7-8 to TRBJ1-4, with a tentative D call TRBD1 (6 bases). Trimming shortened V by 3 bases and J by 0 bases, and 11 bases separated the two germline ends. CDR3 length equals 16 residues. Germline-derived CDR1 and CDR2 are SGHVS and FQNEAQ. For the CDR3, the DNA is TGTGCCAGCAGCTTCAGGGGAGTTACAACTAATGAAAAACTGTTTTTT. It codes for CASSFRGVTTNEKLFF.

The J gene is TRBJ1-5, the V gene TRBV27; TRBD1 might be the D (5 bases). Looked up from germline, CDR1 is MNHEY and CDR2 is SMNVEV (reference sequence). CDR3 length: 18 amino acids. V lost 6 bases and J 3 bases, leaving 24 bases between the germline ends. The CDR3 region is CASRPTPPRVGSNQPQHF. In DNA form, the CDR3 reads TGTGCCAGCAGACCAACGCCCCCCAGGGTCGGGTCCAATCAGCCCCAGCATTTT.

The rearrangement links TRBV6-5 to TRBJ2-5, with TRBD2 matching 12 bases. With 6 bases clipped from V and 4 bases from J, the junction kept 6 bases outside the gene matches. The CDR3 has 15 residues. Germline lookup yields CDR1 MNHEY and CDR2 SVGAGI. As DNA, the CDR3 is TGTGCCAGCAGCCTACTAGCGGGAGGATTAGAGACCCAGTACTTC. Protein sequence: CASSLLAGGLETQYF.

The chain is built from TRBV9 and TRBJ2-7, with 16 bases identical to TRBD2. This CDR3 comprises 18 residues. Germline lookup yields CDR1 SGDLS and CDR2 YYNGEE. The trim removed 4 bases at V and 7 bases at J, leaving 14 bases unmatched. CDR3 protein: CASSFSGTSGRALGEQYF. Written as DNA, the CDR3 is TGTGCCAGCAGCTTCTCCGGGACTAGCGGGAGGGCACTGGGGGAGCAGTACTTC. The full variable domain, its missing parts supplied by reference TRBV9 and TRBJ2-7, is DSGVTQTPKHLITATGQRVTLRCSPRSGDLSVYWYQQSLDQGLQFLIQYYNGEERAKGNILERFSAQQFPDLHSELNLSSLELGDSALYFCASSFSGTSGRALGEQYFGPGTRLTVT.

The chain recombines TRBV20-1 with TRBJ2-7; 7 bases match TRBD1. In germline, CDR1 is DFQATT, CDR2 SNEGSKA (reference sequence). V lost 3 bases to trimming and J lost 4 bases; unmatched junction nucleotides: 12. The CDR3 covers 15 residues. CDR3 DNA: TGCAGTGCTAGTGATCCGGGACAGAAGCATTACGAGCAGTACTTC. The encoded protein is CSASDPGQKHYEQYF.

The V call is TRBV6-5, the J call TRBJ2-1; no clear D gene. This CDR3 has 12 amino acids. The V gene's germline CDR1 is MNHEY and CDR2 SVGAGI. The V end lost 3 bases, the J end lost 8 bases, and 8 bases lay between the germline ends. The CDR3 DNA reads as TGTGCCAGCAGTTATAACGAGGATGAGCAGTTCTTC. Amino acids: CASSYNEDEQFF.

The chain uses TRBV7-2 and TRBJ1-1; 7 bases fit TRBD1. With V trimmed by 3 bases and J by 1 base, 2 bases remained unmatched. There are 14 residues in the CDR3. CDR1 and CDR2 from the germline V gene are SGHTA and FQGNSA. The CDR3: CASSLGQPNTEAFF. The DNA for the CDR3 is TGTGCCAGCAGCTTGGGACAGCCGAACACTGAAGCTTTCTTT. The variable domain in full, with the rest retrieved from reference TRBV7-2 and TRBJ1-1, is GAGVSQSPSNKVTEKGKDVELRCDPISGHTALYWYRQSLGQGLEFLIYFQGNSAPDKSGLPSDRFSAERTGGSVSTLTIQRTQQEDSAVYLCASSLGQPNTEAFFGQGTRLTVV.

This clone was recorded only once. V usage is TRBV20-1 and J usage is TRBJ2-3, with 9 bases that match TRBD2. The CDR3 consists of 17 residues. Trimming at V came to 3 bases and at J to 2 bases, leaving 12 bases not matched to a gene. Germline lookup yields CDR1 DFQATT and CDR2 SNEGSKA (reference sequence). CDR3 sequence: CSASGVVAGEFTDTQYF. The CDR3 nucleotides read TGCAGTGCTAGTGGGGTGGTAGCGGGAGAGTTCACAGATACGCAGTATTTT.

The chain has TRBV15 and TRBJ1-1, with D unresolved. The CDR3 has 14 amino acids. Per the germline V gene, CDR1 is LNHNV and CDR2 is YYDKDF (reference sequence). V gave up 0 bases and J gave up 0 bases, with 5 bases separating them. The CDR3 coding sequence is TGTGCCACCAGCAGAGAATCCGTGAACACTGAAGCTTTCTTT. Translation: CATSRESVNTEAFF.

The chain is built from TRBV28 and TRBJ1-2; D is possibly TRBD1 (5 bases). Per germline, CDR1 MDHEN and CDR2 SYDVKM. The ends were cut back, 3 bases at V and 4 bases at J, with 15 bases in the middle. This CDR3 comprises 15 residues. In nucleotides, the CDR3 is TGTGCCAGCAGTTTCTGGGGCAGAGCTCCCTATGGCTACACCTTC. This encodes CASSFWGRAPYGYTF.

DNA of the CDR3: TGTGCTAGTGCCCTCGGTCGGGGAGGACAGCCCCAGCATTTT. Protein sequence: CASALGRGGQPQHF. The chain uses TRBV12-5 and TRBJ1-5; D gene ambiguous. Germline V CDR1 and CDR2: LGHNT, FRNRAP. The CDR3 totals 14 residues. Trimming took off 7 bases at V and 7 bases at J, with 17 bases between the two ends.

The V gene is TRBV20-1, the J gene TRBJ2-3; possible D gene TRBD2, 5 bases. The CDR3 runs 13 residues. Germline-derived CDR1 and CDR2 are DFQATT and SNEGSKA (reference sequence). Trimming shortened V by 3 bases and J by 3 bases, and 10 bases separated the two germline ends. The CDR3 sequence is CSASMSGTDTQYF. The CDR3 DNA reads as TGCAGTGCTAGTATGAGCGGAACAGATACGCAGTATTTT.

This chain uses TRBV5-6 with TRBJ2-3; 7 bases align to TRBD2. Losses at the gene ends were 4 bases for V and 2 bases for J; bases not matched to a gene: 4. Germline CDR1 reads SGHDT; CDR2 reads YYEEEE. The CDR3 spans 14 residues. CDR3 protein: CASSVAGLTDTQYF. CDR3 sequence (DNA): TGTGCCAGCAGCGTAGCGGGCCTCACAGATACGCAGTATTTT.

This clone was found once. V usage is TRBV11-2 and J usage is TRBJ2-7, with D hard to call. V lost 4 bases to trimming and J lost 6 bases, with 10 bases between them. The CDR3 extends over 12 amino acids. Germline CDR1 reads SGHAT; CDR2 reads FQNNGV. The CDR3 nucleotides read TGTGCCAGCAGCTACTACACCGCCGAGCAGTACTTC. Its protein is CASSYYTAEQYF.

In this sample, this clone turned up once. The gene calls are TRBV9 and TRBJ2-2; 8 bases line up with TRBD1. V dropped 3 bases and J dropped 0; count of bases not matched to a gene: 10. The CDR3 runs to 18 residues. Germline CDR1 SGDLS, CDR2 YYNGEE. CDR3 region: CASSADGQGLSNTGELFF. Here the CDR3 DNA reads TGTGCCAGCAGCGCCGATGGACAGGGCCTATCGAACACCGGGGAGCTGTTTTTT. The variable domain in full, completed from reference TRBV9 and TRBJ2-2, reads DSGVTQTPKHLITATGQRVTLRCSPRSGDLSVYWYQQSLDQGLQFLIQYYNGEERAKGNILERFSAQQFPDLHSELNLSSLELGDSALYFCASSADGQGLSNTGELFFGEGSRLTVL.